The rows below give T cell receptor beta chains drawn from one sample of a study of T cell repertoires in cytomegalovirus infection. These TCRs' antigens remain unknown. From the reads, TCRdb called clonotypes with MiXCR, one entry per CDR3 protein. The data hold about 920,000 distinct CDR3 sequences, with roughly 31% observed a single time. Sequenced here: cultured CD8+ T cells from PBMCs, sampled from culture after CMV antigen stimulation. The receptors originated from a human donor in good health (CMV status not recorded). Some clones in this sample may be carry-over from other donors' samples. CDR3s include the opening cysteine and the closing phenylalanine or tryptophan. Fields, in order: D gene, clone size, V gene, J gene, CDR3 protein, CDR3 DNA. A D gene is named only where the DNA matches it firmly. Some rows mark clone size as missing; the rest say once, few, many or name a class of expanded clone.

>NA|NA|TRBV12-3/TRBV12-4|TRBJ2-1
CASSSSPIGEQFF
TGTGCCAGCAGTTCCTCACCAATTGGTGAGCAGTTCTTC
>NA|NA|TRBV7-6|TRBJ1-4
CASSLETTNEKVFF
TGTGCCAGCAGCCTCGAAACAACTAATGAAAAAGTGTTTTTT
>NA|NA|TRBV13|TRBJ1-6
CASSLEGKPQTRSPLHF
TGTGCCAGCAGCTTAGAGGGCAAACCCCAAACGAGGTCACCCCTCCACTTT
>TRBD1|NA|TRBV6-1|TRBJ2-7
CASSEPPSDRSSYEQYF
TGTGCCAGCAGTGAACCCCCATCGGACAGGAGCTCCTACGAGCAGTACTTC
>NA|few|TRBV7-9|TRBJ1-1
CASSTVTAFF
TGTGCCAGCAGCACCGTAACGGCTTTCTTT
>NA|NA|TRBV29-1|TRBJ1-1
CSVEDVGNTEAFF
TGCAGCGTTGAAGATGTCGGGAACACTGAAGCTTTCTTT
>NA|few|TRBV5-4|TRBJ2-5
CASSQLRDDQETQYF
TGTGCCAGCAGCCAACTCCGGGACGACCAAGAGACCCAGTACTTC
>NA|once|TRBV4-3|TRBJ2-1
CASSSKLGPNEQFF
TGCGCCAGCAGCTCAAAGTTGGGGCCTAATGAGCAGTTCTTC
>NA|many|TRBV12-3/TRBV12-4|TRBJ2-4
CASRGVVNIQYF
TGTGCCAGCAGAGGGGTAGTAAACATTCAGTACTTC
>TRBD1|NA|TRBV27|TRBJ2-3
CASSLDRDITDTQYF
TGTGCCAGCAGTCTAGACAGGGATATCACAGATACGCAGTATTTT
>NA|NA|TRBV13|TRBJ1-1
CASSLWDVGEAFF
TGTGCCAGCAGCTTATGGGATGTGGGTGAAGCTTTCTTT
>NA|NA|TRBV10-3|TRBJ2-7
CAISAPGREWDEQYF
TGTGCCATCAGTGCACCGGGGCGAGAATGGGACGAGCAGTACTTC
>TRBD1|few|TRBV7-6|TRBJ2-3
CASSRRTGGDTQYF
TGTGCCAGCAGCCGACGGACAGGGGGAGATACGCAGTATTTT
>NA|NA|TRBV12-5|TRBJ2-7
CASRDGNSYEQYF
TGTGCTAGTCGGGACGGAAACTCCTACGAGCAGTACTTC
>NA|NA|TRBV6-6|TRBJ2-2
CASAEREPNTGELFF
TGTGCCAGCGCGGAACGGGAACCGAACACCGGGGAGCTGTTTTTT
>NA|NA|TRBV7-9|TRBJ1-2
CASSSAGVSYTF
TGTGCCAGCAGCTCCGCCGGAGTTAGCTACACCTTC
>TRBD1|NA|TRBV7-8|TRBJ2-7
CVSSPGQGYEQYF
TGTGTCAGCAGCCCCGGACAGGGCTACGAGCAGTACTTC
>NA|NA|TRBV6-1|TRBJ2-1
CASSESRQASYNEQFF
TGTGCCAGCAGTGAATCCCGACAGGCCTCCTACAATGAGCAGTTCTTC
>NA|NA|TRBV2|TRBJ1-5
CASSDTGWYQPQHF
TGTGCCAGCAGTGACACAGGGTGGTATCAGCCCCAGCATTTT
>NA|many|TRBV7-8|TRBJ2-5
CASSLNTEKETQYF
TGTGCCAGCAGCCTAAACACAGAGAAAGAGACCCAGTACTTC
>TRBD1|NA|TRBV2|TRBJ1-1
CAARDRNTEAFF
TGTGCCGCCAGGGACAGGAACACTGAAGCTTTCTTT
>TRBD2|many|TRBV7-9|TRBJ2-7
CASSLVPGTSGAEQYF
TGTGCCAGCAGCTTGGTACCCGGGACTAGCGGGGCAGAGCAGTACTTC
>NA|NA|TRBV5-1|TRBJ1-6
CASSLAVITGTKDSPLHF
TGCGCCAGCAGCTTGGCCGTAATAACCGGGACAAAAGATTCACCCCTCCACTTT
>TRBD2|many|TRBV7-3|TRBJ2-1
CASSSSGLAGNEQFF
TGTGCCAGCAGTTCATCGGGACTAGCGGGCAATGAGCAGTTCTTC
>NA|NA|TRBV4-1|TRBJ2-5
CTSSQDRRIQETQYF
TGCACCAGCAGCCAAGACCGGCGAATCCAAGAGACCCAGTACTTC
>NA|few|TRBV7-9|TRBJ1-4
CASSSSGGPSEKLFF
TGTGCCAGCAGCTCCTCGGGGGGGCCAAGTGAAAAACTGTTTTTT
>NA|NA|TRBV6-5|TRBJ1-5
CATSWAGVDQPQHF
TGTGCCACCAGTTGGGCCGGGGTTGATCAGCCCCAGCATTTT
>NA|NA|TRBV18|TRBJ1-1
CASSPPADSLEAFF
TGTGCCAGCTCACCACCGGCAGACAGCCTAGAAGCTTTCTTT
>NA|NA|TRBV28|TRBJ1-2
CASSFRATGGYTF
TGTGCCAGCAGTTTTAGGGCCACAGGGGGCTACACCTTC
>NA|NA|TRBV7-3|TRBJ2-2
CASSLGGGHLNTGELFF
TGTGCCAGCTCCTTAGGGGGTGGGCACCTGAACACCGGGGAGCTGTTTTTT
>NA|once|TRBV4-2|TRBJ2-2
CASNERGHGELFF
TGTGCCAGCAATGAAAGGGGCCACGGGGAGCTGTTTTTT
>NA|few|TRBV4-1|TRBJ2-5
CASRPVGRETQYF
TGCGCCAGCAGACCAGTTGGGAGGGAGACCCAGTACTTC
>NA|NA|TRBV6-1|TRBJ1-4
CATRTALATNEKLFF
TGTGCCACCAGGACAGCACTAGCAACTAATGAAAAACTGTTTTTT
>NA|few|TRBV19|TRBJ1-2
CASSIGNGVGYTF
TGTGCCAGTAGTATCGGGAACGGGGTCGGCTACACCTTC
>NA|NA|TRBV28|TRBJ1-3
CASSTTPAVSGNTIYF
TGTGCCAGCAGTACCACCCCGGCAGTCTCTGGAAACACCATATATTTT
>NA|few|TRBV7-6|TRBJ2-5
CASSFPGSGETQYF
TGTGCCAGCAGCTTTCCAGGGAGTGGAGAGACCCAGTACTTC
>NA|NA|TRBV20-1|TRBJ1-1
CSVPNTEAFF
TGCAGTGTTCCGAACACTGAAGCTTTCTTT
>TRBD2|many|TRBV7-2|TRBJ2-3
CASSPLAGGQGTDTQYF
TGTGCCAGCAGTCCCTTAGCGGGGGGGCAGGGAACAGATACGCAGTATTTT
>NA|many|TRBV6-1|TRBJ2-6
CASSEEASGANVLTF
TGTGCCAGCAGTGAAGAAGCCTCCGGGGCCAACGTCCTGACTTTC
>TRBD1|many|TRBV7-6|TRBJ2-1
CASSYGDSNNEQFF
TGTGCCAGCAGCTACGGGGACAGTAACAATGAGCAGTTCTTC
>NA|NA|TRBV28|TRBJ1-1
CSTSPGRAEAFF
TGTTCCACGTCCCCAGGGAGGGCTGAAGCTTTCTTT
>NA|NA|TRBV6-2/TRBV6-3|TRBJ2-3
CASSYQSEDTQYF
TGTGCCAGCAGTTACCAATCGGAAGATACGCAGTATTTT
>TRBD2|NA|TRBV14|TRBJ2-3
CASSQESGGTPDTQYF
TGTGCCAGCAGCCAAGAAAGCGGGGGGACCCCAGATACGCAGTATTTT
>TRBD2|NA|TRBV13|TRBJ2-3
CASSLAGLAGGQRTDTQYF
TGTGCCAGCAGCTTAGCTGGACTAGCGGGGGGGCAACGCACAGATACGCAGTATTTT
>NA|many|TRBV7-9|TRBJ2-3
CASSFAGTSKADTQYF
TGTGCCAGCAGCTTCGCCGGGACCTCAAAGGCAGATACGCAGTATTTT
>NA|NA|TRBV14|TRBJ2-1
CASSQEMNEQFF
TGTGCCAGCAGCCAAGAGATGAATGAGCAGTTCTTC
>NA|medium-sized|TRBV5-4|TRBJ2-2
CASSLQGTGHTGELFF
TGTGCCAGCAGCTTGCAAGGGACGGGACACACCGGGGAGCTGTTTTTT
>NA|few|TRBV27|TRBJ2-3
CASGYLGGDGDTQYF
TGTGCCAGCGGATACTTGGGCGGAGATGGAGATACGCAGTATTTT
>NA|NA|TRBV7-9|TRBJ2-1
CASSSLGNEQFF
TGTGCCAGCAGCTCCTTAGGGAATGAGCAGTTCTTC
>TRBD1|many|TRBV6-5|TRBJ1-2
CASSYGQGNYGYTF
TGTGCCAGCAGTTACGGACAGGGTAACTATGGCTACACCTTC
>NA|few|TRBV20-1|TRBJ1-6
CSAVRVGDGSYNSPLHF
TGCAGTGCAGTACGGGTGGGTGATGGCTCCTATAATTCACCCCTCCACTTT
>TRBD1|NA|TRBV7-8|TRBJ1-1
CASSPRGTGGQLNTEAFF
TGTGCCAGCTCACCCCGGGGGACAGGGGGCCAATTGAACACTGAAGCTTTCTTT
>NA|NA|TRBV12-5|TRBJ2-1
CASGHGHEQFF
TGTGCTAGTGGTCACGGTCATGAGCAGTTCTTC